This T cell receptor beta chain was recovered during a study of CD8 T cells in ankylosing spondylitis. The CDR3 consists of 15 residues. Per germline, CDR1 SGDLS and CDR2 YYNGEE. Trimming left V 0 bases short and J 1 base short, with 11 bases between. Using its own MiXCR run on the 5' RACE reads, TCRdb lists one record per CDR3 protein. In the table there are about 96,000 distinct CDR3 sequences, about 8.1% of which are singletons. The gene calls are TRBV9 and TRBJ2-7; a possible D gene is TRBD1 (7 bases). Material: blood, either unsorted or a sorted T cell fraction (not recorded which). The source of this sequence is a male donor with ankylosing spondylitis or in good health (not recorded which). The CDR3 protein is CASSVEAGGSYEQYF. DNA of the CDR3: TGTGCCAGCAGCGTAGAGGCAGGGGGGTCCTACGAGCAGTACTTC.